This T cell receptor (beta chain) was sequenced during a study of a mutant IDH1 vaccine in newly diagnosed glioma. Study at large: Commencement of vaccination occurred 4-6 weeks following radiotherapy alone, or concurrently with temozolomide cycles.

Stated time point: week 11, during vaccination. The vaccine gave 300 ug of a 20-mer mutant IDH1 peptide subcutaneously per dose. V shed 2 bases, J shed 4 bases, and the junction held 3 bases outside the gene matches. There are 16 residues in the CDR3. Germline lookup yields CDR1 SNHLY and CDR2 FYNNEI. On this clone: Its target is not known.

Only in-frame clones appear in the TCRdb table, and some are missing; sequencing was by immunoSEQ multiplex PCR. This sample has about 36,000 clones, with 80% found just once. The sample here was peripheral blood mononuclear cells (PBMCs), taken from a glioma patient whose treatment included an IDH1 peptide vaccine. This TCR was sampled from a woman in her 30s with glioma. Some clones in this sample may be carry-over from other donors' samples. The rearrangement links TRBV2 to TRBJ2-2; 11 bases are shared with TRBD2. This CDR3 is CASSERLAGFTGELFF. The CDR3 DNA reads as TGTGCCAGCAGTGAAAGACTAGCGGGGTTCACCGGGGAGCTGTTTTTT.